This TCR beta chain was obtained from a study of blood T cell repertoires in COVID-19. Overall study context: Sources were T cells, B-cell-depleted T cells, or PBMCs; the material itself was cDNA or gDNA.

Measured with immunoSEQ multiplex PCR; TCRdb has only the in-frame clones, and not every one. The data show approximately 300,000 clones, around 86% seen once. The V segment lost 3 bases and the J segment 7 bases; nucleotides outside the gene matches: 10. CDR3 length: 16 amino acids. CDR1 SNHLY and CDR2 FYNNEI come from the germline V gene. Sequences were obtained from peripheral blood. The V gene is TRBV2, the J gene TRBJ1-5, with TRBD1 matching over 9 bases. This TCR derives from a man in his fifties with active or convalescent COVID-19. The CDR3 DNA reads TGTGCCAGCAGTGACCGGGGGAGACAGGGGGGACAGCCCCAGCATTTT. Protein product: CASSDRGRQGGQPQHF.